These T cell receptor beta chains were read from a single sample in a study of blood T cell repertoires in COVID-19. Libraries were prepared by immunoSEQ multiplex PCR; TCRdb keeps only in-frame clonotypes and omits some of them. The profile shows roughly 410,000 clones, roughly nine tenths of them singletons. What was sequenced was peripheral blood. These receptors were taken from a man aged 35 to 55 with acute or convalescent COVID-19. Each CDR3 is given without its conserved first and last residue. Each record gives: V gene, CDR3 length, clone size, CDR3 protein. Rows give clone size only sometimes, using once, few, many, or a class for an expanded clone.

V: TRBV15
length: 11
size: NA
CDR3: ATSRGGTGSQH

V: TRBV27
length: 11
size: few
CDR3: ASSLFYGSGTD

V: TRBV11-2
length: 16
size: NA
CDR3: ASSIPGLAGGSYNEQF

V: TRBV28
length: 11
size: few
CDR3: ASSLVLGSGAF

V: TRBV18
length: 13
size: NA
CDR3: ASSPDSGGTDTQY

V: TRBV23-1
length: 15
size: NA
CDR3: ASSQGFDRGTGNTIY

V: TRBV10-3
length: 11
size: NA
CDR3: AIRQGVNTEAF

V: TRBV10-3
length: 15
size: NA
CDR3: AISESIARGYNSPLH

V: TRBV6-5
length: 13
size: NA
CDR3: ASSSRTGMGVEQY

V: TRBV30
length: 13
size: once
CDR3: AWSLAGGPGETQY

V: TRBV18
length: 13
size: NA
CDR3: ASSILAGGPDEQY

V: TRBV7-3
length: 12
size: NA
CDR3: ASSTLAGWDTQY

V: TRBV7-2
length: 12
size: NA
CDR3: ASSLLPGRGEQF

V: TRBV3-1/TRBV3-2
length: 11
size: once
CDR3: ASSQGEGRRQY

V: TRBV4-3
length: 12
size: NA
CDR3: ASSRDRGNYEQY

V: TRBV5-1
length: 11
size: NA
CDR3: ASSESPGGEAF

V: TRBV7-3
length: 14
size: NA
CDR3: ASSLTEGQGTDTQY

V: TRBV6-5
length: 9
size: NA
CDR3: ASRGQSPLH

V: TRBV12-3/TRBV12-4
length: 9
size: NA
CDR3: ASSRTREQY

V: TRBV4-2
length: 14
size: NA
CDR3: ASSQTTETQEYTQY

V: TRBV6-5
length: 10
size: NA
CDR3: ASSYAENEQY

V: TRBV3-1/TRBV3-2
length: 15
size: few
CDR3: ASSQSVDPRGNQPQH

V: TRBV2
length: 12
size: NA
CDR3: ASSEGLAAYEQY

V: TRBV14
length: 10
size: NA
CDR3: ASSPSDRGAF

V: TRBV27
length: 13
size: NA
CDR3: ASSLSRQGTGGYT

V: TRBV7-2
length: 13
size: NA
CDR3: ASSQLTGGTYEQY

V: TRBV5-8
length: 14
size: NA
CDR3: ASSLGQGVGNQPQH

V: TRBV3-1/TRBV3-2
length: 14
size: NA
CDR3: ASSQTSGGGTDTQY

V: TRBV6-5
length: 11
size: NA
CDR3: ASSPQLPGVQY

V: TRBV4-1
length: 13
size: once
CDR3: ASSQPTSGTYEQY

V: TRBV12-3/TRBV12-4
length: 10
size: NA
CDR3: ASSLRVTGPH

V: TRBV19
length: 11
size: NA
CDR3: ASSIGGPDTQY

V: TRBV7-6
length: 16
size: NA
CDR3: ASSLPGQGICSNQPQH

V: TRBV10-3
length: 10
size: NA
CDR3: AISRQGNEAF

V: TRBV19
length: 13
size: NA
CDR3: ASTAQGVAGNTIY

V: TRBV9
length: 10
size: NA
CDR3: ASSGEGTEAF

V: TRBV3-1/TRBV3-2
length: 15
size: NA
CDR3: ASSQDRLAGKYNEQF

V: TRBV6-5
length: 14
size: NA
CDR3: ASSYLSSRGDYGYT

V: TRBV3-1/TRBV3-2
length: 11
size: NA
CDR3: ASSQGIGETQY

V: TRBV27
length: 10
size: NA
CDR3: ATFRTGGVFY

V: TRBV29-1
length: 11
size: NA
CDR3: SVVQGPRYGYT

V: TRBV5-1
length: 15
size: NA
CDR3: ASSPGHRDSSGNTIY

V: TRBV4-1
length: 15
size: NA
CDR3: ASSQQDRGRTNEKLF

V: TRBV4-2
length: 13
size: NA
CDR3: ASSQEQQGKNIQY

V: TRBV5-4
length: 14
size: NA
CDR3: ASSLVPDSTNYGYT

V: TRBV19
length: 11
size: NA
CDR3: ASSIAGGDRLH

V: TRBV30
length: 11
size: NA
CDR3: AWSSTGVYGYT

V: TRBV20-1
length: 9
size: NA
CDR3: SAPGSHGYT